This TCR beta chain stems from a study of shared clonotypes between healthy human individuals. General observations from the study: Naive subsets typically showed greater estimated richness than memory subsets. Relative to clonotypes present in all four donors, those not shared had lower generation probabilities. Since donors were few, the genetic and exposure-history diversity represented was limited.

Clones were sequenced by immunoSEQ multiplex PCR, and TCRdb holds only the in-frame ones, with some missing. The repertoire holds some 1.5 million clones, with nearly 99% as singletons. On this clone: What it recognizes is unknown.

Looked up from germline, CDR1 is SGHRS and CDR2 is YFSETQ. The CDR3 has 17 amino acids. J gave up 1 base and V 5 bases, and 7 bases lay outside the gene matches. This receptor was obtained from a man younger than 45 in good health. Specimen: naive CD4+ T cells sorted from blood. As for subset: CD45RA+ positively selected. The chain combines TRBV5-1 with TRBJ2-6; the match to TRBD1 covers 9 bases. The chain's CDR3 is CASRPGTGWSGANVLTF. CDR3 DNA: TGCGCCAGCAGGCCCGGGACAGGGTGGTCTGGGGCCAACGTCCTGACTTTC.